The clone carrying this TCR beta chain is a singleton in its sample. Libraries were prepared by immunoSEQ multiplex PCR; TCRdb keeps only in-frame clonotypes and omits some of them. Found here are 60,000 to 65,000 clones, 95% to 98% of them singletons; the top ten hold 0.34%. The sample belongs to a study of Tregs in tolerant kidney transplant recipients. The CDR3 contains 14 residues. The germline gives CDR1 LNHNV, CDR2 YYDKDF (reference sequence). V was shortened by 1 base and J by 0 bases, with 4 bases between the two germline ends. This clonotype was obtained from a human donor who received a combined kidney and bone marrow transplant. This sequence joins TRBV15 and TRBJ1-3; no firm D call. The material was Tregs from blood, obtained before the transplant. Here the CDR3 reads CATSRVYSGNTIYF. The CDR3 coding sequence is TGTGCCACCAGCAGAGTTTACTCTGGAAACACCATATATTTT.